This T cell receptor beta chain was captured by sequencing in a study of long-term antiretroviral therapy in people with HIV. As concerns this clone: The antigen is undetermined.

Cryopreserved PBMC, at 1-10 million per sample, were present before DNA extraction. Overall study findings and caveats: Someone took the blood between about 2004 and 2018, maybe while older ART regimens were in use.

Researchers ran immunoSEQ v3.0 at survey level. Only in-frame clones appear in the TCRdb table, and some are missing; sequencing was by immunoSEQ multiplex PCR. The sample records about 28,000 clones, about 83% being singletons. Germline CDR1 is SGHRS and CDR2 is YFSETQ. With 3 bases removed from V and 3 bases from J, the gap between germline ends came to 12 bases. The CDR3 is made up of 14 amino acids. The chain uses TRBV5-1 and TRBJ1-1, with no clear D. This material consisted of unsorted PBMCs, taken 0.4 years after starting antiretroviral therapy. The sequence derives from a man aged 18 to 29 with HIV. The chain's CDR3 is CASSSGYDYTEAFF. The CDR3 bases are TGCGCCAGCAGCTCCGGATATGATTACACTGAAGCTTTCTTT.